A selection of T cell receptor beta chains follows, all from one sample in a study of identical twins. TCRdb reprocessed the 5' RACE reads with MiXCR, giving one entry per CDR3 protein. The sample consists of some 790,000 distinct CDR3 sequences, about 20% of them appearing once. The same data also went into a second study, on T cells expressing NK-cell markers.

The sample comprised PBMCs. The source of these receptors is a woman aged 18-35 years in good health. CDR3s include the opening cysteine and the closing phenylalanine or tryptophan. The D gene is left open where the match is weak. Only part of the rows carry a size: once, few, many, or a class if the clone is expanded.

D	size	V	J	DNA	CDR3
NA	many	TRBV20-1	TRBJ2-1	TGCAGTGCTAGAGATGCCCGGGACCTGCGGAATGAGCAGTTCTTC	CSARDARDLRNEQFF
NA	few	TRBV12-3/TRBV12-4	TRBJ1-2	TGTGCCAGCAGTTTAGCGCACGGACTGAACTATGGCTACACCTTC	CASSLAHGLNYGYTF
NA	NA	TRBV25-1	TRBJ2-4	TGTGCCAGCAGTGAATATGGGGCGGGATCGGGCAAAAACATTCAGTACTTC	CASSEYGAGSGKNIQYF
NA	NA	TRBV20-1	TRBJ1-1	TGCAGTGCTAGCCGAGATACGAACACTGAAGCTTTCTTT	CSASRDTNTEAFF
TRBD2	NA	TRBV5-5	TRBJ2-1	TGTGCCAGCAGCTTGGGCCTAGCGGGGGCCCAGATATACAATGAGCAGTTCTTC	CASSLGLAGAQIYNEQFF
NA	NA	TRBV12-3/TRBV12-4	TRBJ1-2	TGTGCCAGCAGTTTAGCGCCGGCAGGGAACTATGGCTACACCTTC	CASSLAPAGNYGYTF
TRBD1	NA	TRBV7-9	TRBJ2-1	TGTGCCAGCAGGACCGGGACAGGACGCTACAATGAGCAGTTCTTC	CASRTGTGRYNEQFF
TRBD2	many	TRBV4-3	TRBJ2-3	TGCGCCAGCAGCCAAGACTTAGCGGGAGTGGTAGATACGCAGTATTTT	CASSQDLAGVVDTQYF
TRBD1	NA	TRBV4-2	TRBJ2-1	TGTGCCAGCAGCCAAGATCCAGGACAGGGGGATTATGAGCAGTTCTTC	CASSQDPGQGDYEQFF
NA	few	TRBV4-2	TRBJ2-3	TGTGCCAGCAGCCAATCCGCTCCTCTAGCGGATACGCAGTATTTT	CASSQSAPLADTQYF
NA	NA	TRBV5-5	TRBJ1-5	TGTGCCAGCAGCTTGGAATCGGGAGTGCGGCAGCCCCAGCATTTT	CASSLESGVRQPQHF
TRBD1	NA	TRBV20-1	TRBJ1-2	TGCAGTGCTAGAAAAACAGGGGGGGTTTGGGACAGCTACACCTTC	CSARKTGGVWDSYTF
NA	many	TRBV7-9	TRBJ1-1	TGTGCCAGCAGCCTAACACGGGGGAACACTGAAGCTTTCTTT	CASSLTRGNTEAFF
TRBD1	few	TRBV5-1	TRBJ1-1	TGCGCCAGCAGACATACAGGGGGAGTTACGAACACTGAAGCTTTCTTT	CASRHTGGVTNTEAFF
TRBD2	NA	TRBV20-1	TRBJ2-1	TGCAGTGCTAGAGTGGCTAGCGGGAGGAATAATTACTACAATGAGCAGTTCTTC	CSARVASGRNNYYNEQFF
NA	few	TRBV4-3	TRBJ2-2	TGCGCCAGCAGCCAAGATCCTAGGGGCGGGCAACACACCGGGGAGCTGTTTTTT	CASSQDPRGGQHTGELFF
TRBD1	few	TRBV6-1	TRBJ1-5	TGTGCCAGCCGGGGACAGGGGACCAATCAGCCCCAGCATTTT	CASRGQGTNQPQHF
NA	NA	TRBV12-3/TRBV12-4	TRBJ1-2	TGTGCCAGCACCGGCTTCTACGGCTACACCTTC	CASTGFYGYTF
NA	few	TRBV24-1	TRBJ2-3	TGTGCCACCAGTGATTCCGCATTTGGAGGCCACAGGGCCACAGATACGCAGTATTTT	CATSDSAFGGHRATDTQYF
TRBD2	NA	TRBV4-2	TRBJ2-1	TGTGCCAGCAGCCATTTAGTCGCGGGGGCCTACAATGAGCAGTTCTTC	CASSHLVAGAYNEQFF
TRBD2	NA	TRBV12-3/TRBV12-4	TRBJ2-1	TGTGCCAGCAGTAGCGGGAGGATCTTTGGCAATGAGCAGTTCTTC	CASSSGRIFGNEQFF
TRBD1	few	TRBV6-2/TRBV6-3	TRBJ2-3	TGTGCCAGCACCACCGCACAGGGGCGCGTGTATTTT	CASTTAQGRVYF
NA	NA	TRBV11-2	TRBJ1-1	TGTGCCAGCAGCTTAGGGGGGAAAAGTGAAGCTTTCTTT	CASSLGGKSEAFF
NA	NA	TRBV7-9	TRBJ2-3	TGTGCCAGCAGCTCAGACTCTTCTAGCACAGATACGCAGTATTTT	CASSSDSSSTDTQYF
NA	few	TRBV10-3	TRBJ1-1	TGTGCCATCACGCGGCAGGAGAACACTGAAGCTTTCTTT	CAITRQENTEAFF
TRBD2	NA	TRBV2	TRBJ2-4	TGTGCCAGCAGATCGGGACTAGCGGGAGCCAAAAACATTCAGTACTTC	CASRSGLAGAKNIQYF
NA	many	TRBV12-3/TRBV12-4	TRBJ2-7	TGTGCCAGCAGTTTAGAGCTTTACGAGCAGTACTTC	CASSLELYEQYF
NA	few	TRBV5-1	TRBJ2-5	TGCGCCAGCCAACGTACATCCCAAGAGACCCAGTACTTC	CASQRTSQETQYF
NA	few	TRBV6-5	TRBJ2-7	TGTGCCAGCAGGCCCGAGGGTAATCCTTTTCACTTC	CASRPEGNPFHF
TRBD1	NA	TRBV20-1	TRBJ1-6	TGCAGTGCTACCGCGACAGGGTATAATTCACCCCTCCACTTT	CSATATGYNSPLHF
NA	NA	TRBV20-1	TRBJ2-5	TGCAGTGCTAGGAAACAAGAGACCCAGTACTTC	CSARKQETQYF
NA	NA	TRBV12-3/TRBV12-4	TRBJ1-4	TGTGCCAGCAGTGACAGGCTTAATGAAAAACTGTTTTTT	CASSDRLNEKLFF
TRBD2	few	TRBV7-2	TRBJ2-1	TGTGCCAGCAGCTTATTCACTAGCGGTGAGCAGTTCTTC	CASSLFTSGEQFF
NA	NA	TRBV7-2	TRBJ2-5	TGTGCCAGCAGCTTCGGTCCAGGGGTACAAGAGACCCAGTACTTC	CASSFGPGVQETQYF
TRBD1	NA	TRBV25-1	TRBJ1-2	TGTGCCAGTACAGGGGGCGGTGGCTACACCTTC	CASTGGGGYTF
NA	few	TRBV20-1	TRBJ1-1	TGCAGTGCTAGGGTCCTGCAGCCCATGAACACTGAAGCTTTCTTT	CSARVLQPMNTEAFF
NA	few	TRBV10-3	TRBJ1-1	TGTGCCATCAGGACCCACGAATTCACTGAAGCTTTCTTT	CAIRTHEFTEAFF
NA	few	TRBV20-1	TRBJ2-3	TGCAGTGCCGGGCGGTCAGATACGCAGTATTTT	CSAGRSDTQYF
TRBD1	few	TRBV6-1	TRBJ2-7	TGTGCCAGCAGTGATCCACCGACAGGGGACTCCTACGAGCAGTACTTC	CASSDPPTGDSYEQYF
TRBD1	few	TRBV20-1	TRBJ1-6	TGCAGTGCTAGTAGCGGGACAGGGTATAATTCACCCCTCCACTTT	CSASSGTGYNSPLHF
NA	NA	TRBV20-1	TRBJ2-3	TGCAGCTGCGCTGGGCAGATCACAGATACGCAGTATTTT	CSCAGQITDTQYF
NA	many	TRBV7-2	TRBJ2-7	TGTGCCAGCAGCCAGGTGGGGCAGGCCGGGGTTAAGTACTTC	CASSQVGQAGVKYF
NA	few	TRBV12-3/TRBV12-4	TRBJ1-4	TGTGCCAGCAGTTTTCCAGGGACCCCAACTAATGAAAAACTGTTTTTT	CASSFPGTPTNEKLFF
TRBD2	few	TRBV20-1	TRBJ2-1	TGCAGTAGCGGGGGCTTAAACAATGAGCAGTTCTTC	CSSGGLNNEQFF
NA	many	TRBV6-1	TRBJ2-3	TGTGCCAGTTGCCTTGCGGACTACACAGATACGCAGTATTTT	CASCLADYTDTQYF
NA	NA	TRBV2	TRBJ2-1	TGTGCCAGCACACGGGGGCCTAGTTCTCACAATGAGCAGTTCTTC	CASTRGPSSHNEQFF
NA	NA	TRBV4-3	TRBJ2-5	TGCGCCAGCAGCCTCTCGCCCCCCGGACCCCAAGAGACCCAGTACTTC	CASSLSPPGPQETQYF
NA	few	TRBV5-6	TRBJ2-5	TGTGCCAGCAGCTTGGTTTACGGGGGCCAAGAGACCCAGTACTTC	CASSLVYGGQETQYF
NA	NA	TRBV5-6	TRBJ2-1	TGTGCCAGCAGCTTGTTGGGAGTAGATGAGCAGTTCTTC	CASSLLGVDEQFF
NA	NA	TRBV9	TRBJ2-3	TGTGCCAGCAGCGTGACCAGGGGTCAGGCAGATACGCAGTATTTT	CASSVTRGQADTQYF